This record looks at one T cell receptor (beta chain) sequence and its context. TCRdb's table, derived via immunoSEQ multiplex PCR, lists solely in-frame clones and lacks some. This table has over 25,000 clones, 87% appearing once. Documented time point: time of PML onset. Every listed patient previously received interferon beta; all PML patients were women. This sample stems from a study of multiple sclerosis patients with progressive multifocal leukoencephalopathy. CDR1 and CDR2 (germline): MGHRA, YSYEKL. The CDR3 runs 17 residues. The J segment lost 9 bases and the V segment lost 0 bases, leaving 15 bases of the junction unmatched.

This TCR came from a human donor with progressive multifocal leukoencephalopathy. The source was PBMCs, collected from a patient treated with natalizumab. The chain is built from TRBV4-1 and TRBJ2-7; 9 bases are a match to TRBD2. The CDR3 DNA reads as TGCGCCAGCAGCCAAGAACGGGCTAGCGGGGCCCTACGAGGGCAGTACTTC. Its translation: CASSQERASGALRGQYF.